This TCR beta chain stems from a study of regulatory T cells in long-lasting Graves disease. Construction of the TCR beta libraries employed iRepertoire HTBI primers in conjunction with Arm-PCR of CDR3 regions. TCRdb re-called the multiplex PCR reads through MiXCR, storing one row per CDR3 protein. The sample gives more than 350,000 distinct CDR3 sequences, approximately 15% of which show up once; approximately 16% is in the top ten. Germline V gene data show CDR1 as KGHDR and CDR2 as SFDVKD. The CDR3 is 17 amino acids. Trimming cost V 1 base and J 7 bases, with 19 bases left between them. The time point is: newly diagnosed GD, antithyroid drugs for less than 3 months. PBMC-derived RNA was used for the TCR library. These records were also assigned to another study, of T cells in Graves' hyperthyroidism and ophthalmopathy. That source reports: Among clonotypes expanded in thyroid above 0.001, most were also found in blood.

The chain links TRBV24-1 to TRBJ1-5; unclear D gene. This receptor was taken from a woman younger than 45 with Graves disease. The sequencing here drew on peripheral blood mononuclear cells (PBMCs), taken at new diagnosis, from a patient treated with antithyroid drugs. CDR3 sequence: CATSDFGWPTSQQPQHF. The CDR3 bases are TGTGCCACCAGTGATTTTGGGTGGCCAACCAGCCAGCAGCCCCAGCATTTT.